This is a list of T cell receptor beta chains from one sample in a study of CXCR3-negative and CXCR3-positive naive CD8 T cells. Following a re-call of the 5' RACE reads, TCRdb has one entry per CDR3 protein and lacks DNA. The listing records some 100,000 distinct CDR3 sequences. The specimen was naive CXCR3+ CD8+ T cells from blood. These receptors originate from a human donor in good health. Some clones in this sample may be carry-over from other donors' samples. Both conserved end residues are part of each CDR3.

v_call,cdr3_length,j_call,cdr3_aa
TRBV4-1,19,TRBJ2-1,CASSQEKGQGWNSYKEQFF
TRBV7-9,14,TRBJ1-2,CASKDREGARGYTF
TRBV3-1,13,TRBJ2-7,CASSKDKNYEQYF
TRBV29-1,14,TRBJ2-2,CSVEKGIVPGELFF
TRBV5-1,17,TRBJ2-7,CASRPSGQGVTHYEQYF
TRBV2,17,TRBJ2-3,CASGEYETSGGADTQYF
TRBV5-6,15,TRBJ1-2,CASSLGTGGLLGYTF
TRBV6-2/TRBV6-3,15,TRBJ2-7,CASAETAGGPYEQYF
TRBV7-2,17,TRBJ1-1,CASSLERVTGIFTEAFF
TRBV10-3,16,TRBJ2-3,CAISLTGGVGTDTQYF
TRBV10-2,12,TRBJ1-5,CASGRGDQPQHF
TRBV20-1,13,TRBJ2-7,CSAKAGASYEQYF
TRBV21-1,15,TRBJ2-5,CASSKYPLTQETQYF
TRBV20-1,14,TRBJ2-5,CSATDRQASGTQYF
TRBV7-3,16,TRBJ2-2,CASSLVLGGKAGELFF
TRBV2,12,TRBJ2-3,CATAYLVDTQYF
TRBV2,11,TRBJ1-6,CASSVGSPLHF
TRBV2,15,TRBJ2-7,CASRLNRDTSYEQYF
TRBV20-1,14,TRBJ2-7,CSASGLAGAYEQYF
TRBV6-5,17,TRBJ2-7,CASSPQGTSGGNYEQYF
TRBV29-1,12,TRBJ1-2,CSVDRDLRGYTF
TRBV7-2,17,TRBJ2-1,CASSIEGGGRWENEQFF
TRBV7-2,16,TRBJ2-3,CASSLDGQGLTDTQYF
TRBV7-9,14,TRBJ1-5,CASGTTLVNQPQHF
TRBV29-1,14,TRBJ1-2,CSVVGGGINYGYTF
TRBV7-9,17,TRBJ2-1,CASSSYTVAGTYNEQFF
TRBV24-1,16,TRBJ2-1,CATSDFNRGSYNEQFF
TRBV4-1,18,TRBJ1-3,CASSPTRAGGLAGNTIYF
TRBV4-1,12,TRBJ2-1,CASSQAHNEQFF
TRBV11-2,14,TRBJ2-2,CASSLEVNTGELFF